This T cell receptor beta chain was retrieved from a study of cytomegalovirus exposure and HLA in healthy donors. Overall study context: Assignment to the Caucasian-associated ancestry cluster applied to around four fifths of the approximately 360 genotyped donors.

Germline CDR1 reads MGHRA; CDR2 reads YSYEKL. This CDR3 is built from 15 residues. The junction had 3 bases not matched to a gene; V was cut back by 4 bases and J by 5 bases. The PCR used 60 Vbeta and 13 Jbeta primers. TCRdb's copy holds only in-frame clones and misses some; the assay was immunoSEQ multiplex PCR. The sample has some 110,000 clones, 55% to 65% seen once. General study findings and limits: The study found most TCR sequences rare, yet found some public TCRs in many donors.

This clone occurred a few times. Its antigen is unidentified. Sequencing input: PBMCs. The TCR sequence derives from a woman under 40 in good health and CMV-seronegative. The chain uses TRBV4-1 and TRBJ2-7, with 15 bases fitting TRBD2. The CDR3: CASSPGLAGGNEQYF. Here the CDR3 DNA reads TGCGCCAGCAGCCCGGGACTAGCGGGAGGTAACGAGCAGTACTTC.